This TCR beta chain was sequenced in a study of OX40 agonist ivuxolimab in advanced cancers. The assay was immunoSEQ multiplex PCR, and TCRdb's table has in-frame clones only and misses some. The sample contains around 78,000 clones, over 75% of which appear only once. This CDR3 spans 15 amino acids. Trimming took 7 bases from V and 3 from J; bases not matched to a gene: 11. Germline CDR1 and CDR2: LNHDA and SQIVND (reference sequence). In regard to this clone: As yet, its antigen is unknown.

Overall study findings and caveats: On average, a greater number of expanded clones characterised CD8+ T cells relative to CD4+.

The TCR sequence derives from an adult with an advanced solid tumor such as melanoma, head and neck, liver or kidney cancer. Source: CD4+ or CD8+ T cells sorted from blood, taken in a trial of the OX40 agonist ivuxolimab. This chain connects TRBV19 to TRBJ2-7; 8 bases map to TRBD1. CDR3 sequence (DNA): TGTGCCAGTAAACTAACCGGGACAGGTTACTACGAGCAGTACTTC. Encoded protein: CASKLTGTGYYEQYF.